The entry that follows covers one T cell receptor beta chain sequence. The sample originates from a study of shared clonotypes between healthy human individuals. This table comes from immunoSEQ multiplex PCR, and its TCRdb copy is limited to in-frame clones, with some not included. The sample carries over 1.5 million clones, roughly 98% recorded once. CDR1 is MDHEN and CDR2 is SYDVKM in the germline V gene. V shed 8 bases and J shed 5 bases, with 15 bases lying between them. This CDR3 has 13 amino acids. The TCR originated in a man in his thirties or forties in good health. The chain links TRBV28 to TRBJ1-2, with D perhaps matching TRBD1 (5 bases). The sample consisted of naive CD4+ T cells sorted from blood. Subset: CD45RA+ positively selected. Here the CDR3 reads CASANGAGYGYTF. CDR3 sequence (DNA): TGTGCCAGCGCAAATGGGGCAGGGTATGGCTACACCTTC.